A single sample gave rise to the 21 T cell receptor beta chains below, sequenced in a study of blood T cell repertoires in COVID-19. Sequencing used immunoSEQ multiplex PCR; TCRdb keeps in-frame clones, though not all of them. Of 90,000 to 100,000 clones detected, just over 90% appear once; the ten largest clones hold 5% to 6.5%. What was sequenced was peripheral blood. Receptors were obtained from a man aged 45-65 years with acute or convalescent COVID-19.

This sequence joins TRBV10-3 and TRBJ2-2; 8 nucleotides align to TRBD1. Unmatched junction bases numbered 9, after V lost 5 bases and J lost 4 bases. This CDR3 has 16 amino acids. Looked up from germline, CDR1 is ENHRY and CDR2 is SYGVKD. CDR3 DNA sequence: TGTGCCATCAGTAGCCGGGACAGGACTCTCACCGGGGAGCTGTTTTTT. This encodes CAISSRDRTLTGELFF.

This chain links TRBV6-2 or TRBV6-3 with TRBJ1-1; 7 bases align to TRBD1. With 6 bases clipped from V and 4 bases from J, the junction kept 11 bases outside the gene matches. This CDR3 has 15 amino acids. The germline gives CDR1 MNHEY, CDR2 SVGEGT. CDR3: CASSDPTGWGTEAFF. CDR3 in DNA: TGTGCCAGCAGCGATCCGACAGGGTGGGGCACTGAAGCTTTCTTT.

This clone occurred a few times. This chain joins TRBV2 and TRBJ2-5; 8 bases fit TRBD2. The germline gives CDR1 SNHLY, CDR2 FYNNEI. The CDR3 sequence is 15 residues long. V trimming: 6 bases; J trimming: 10 bases; junction bases outside the gene matches: 16. This CDR3 is CASSGGGRPLRGQYF. The CDR3 nucleotides read TGTGCCAGCAGCGGGGGGGGGCGGCCCCTAAGGGGCCAGTACTTC.

V gene TRBV6-6 combines with J gene TRBJ1-2; TRBD1 matches 9 bases. V dropped 8 bases and J dropped 4; count of bases not matched to a gene: 8. The V gene's germline CDR1 is MNHNY and CDR2 SVGAGI (reference sequence). The CDR3 has 14 amino acids. The DNA of the CDR3 is TGTGCCAGCGGCCCGGGACAGGGCCCCTATGGCTACACCTTC. Amino acid sequence: CASGPGQGPYGYTF.

V is TRBV6-5 and J is TRBJ2-7, with D possibly matching TRBD1 (6 bases). The CDR3 covers 13 residues. V shed 2 bases and J shed 2 bases, with 7 bases lying between them. CDR1 is MNHEY and CDR2 is SVGAGI in the germline V gene. CDR3 protein: CASSYNRAYEQYF. Written as DNA, the CDR3 is TGTGCCAGCAGTTACAACAGGGCCTACGAGCAGTACTTC.

The J gene is TRBJ2-7, the V gene TRBV7-6, with D uncertain. This CDR3 comprises 14 residues. V lost 1 base and J lost 2, with 9 bases in between. Looked up from germline, CDR1 is SGHVS and CDR2 is FNYEAQ. Written as DNA, the CDR3 is TGTGCCAGCAGCTTAGTCCAGGCCCCCTACGAGCAGTACTTC. The encoded protein is CASSLVQAPYEQYF.

This rearrangement joins TRBV24-1 to TRBJ2-3; 7 bases match TRBD2. This CDR3 contains 14 residues. Germline CDR1 and CDR2: KGHDR and SFDVKD. Germline trimming cut 0 bases from V and 5 bases from J; bases unmatched to any gene: 1. The CDR3 bases are TGTGCCACCAGTGATTTGCGGGGGGTAGATACGCAGTATTTT. Its protein product is CATSDLRGVDTQYF.

This clone was observed a single time. V and J are TRBV6-2 or TRBV6-3 and TRBJ2-7; D ambiguous. The CDR3 spans 13 residues. The germline V and J ends were trimmed by 0 bases and 9 bases, with 12 bases remaining between them. Germline CDR1 is MNHEY and CDR2 is SVGEGT. CDR3 region: CASSYSSRSGQYF. The DNA of the CDR3 is TGTGCCAGCAGTTACTCGAGCCGGTCGGGGCAGTACTTC.

This clone has only one observation. The gene calls are TRBV12-3 or TRBV12-4 and TRBJ2-7; no clear D gene. The CDR3 totals 12 residues. Deletions cut 5 bases from V and 0 bases from J, with 5 bases between. This CDR3 reads CASSPSSYEQYF. Written as DNA, the CDR3 is TGTGCCAGCAGTCCTTCCTCCTACGAGCAGTACTTC.

The chain is built from TRBV3-1 (or the pseudogene TRBV3-2) and TRBJ2-3; 9 nucleotides match TRBD2. The junction had 7 bases not matched to a gene; V was cut back by 8 bases and J by 4 bases. In germline, CDR1 is LGHDT, CDR2 YNNKEL (reference sequence). CDR3 length: 14 amino acids. As DNA, the CDR3 is TGTGCCAGCCGACAAGCGGGAGGAGCAGATACGCAGTATTTT. It codes for CASRQAGGADTQYF.

The CDR3 bases are TGTGCCAGCAGTGAACCTCGGGGAGGCTTAAATACGCAGTATTTT. This encodes CASSEPRGGLNTQYF. The chain carries TRBV6-1 and TRBJ2-3, with a tentative D call TRBD2 (6 bases). V was trimmed by 2 bases and J by 7 bases, leaving 16 bases between them. Germline V gives CDR1 MNHNS, CDR2 SASEGT. The CDR3 loop spans 15 amino acids.

The chain employs TRBV7-9 and TRBJ2-7; possibly TRBD1 for D (6 bases). CDR3 size: 12 residues. From germline, CDR1 is SEHNR and CDR2 FQNEAQ (reference sequence). V gave up 4 bases and J gave up 4 bases, with 8 bases separating them. CDR3 DNA: TGTGCCAGCAGCTACAGGGTTTACGAGCAGTACTTC. It translates to CASSYRVYEQYF.

The chain recombines TRBV3-1 (or the pseudogene TRBV3-2) with TRBJ2-7, with TRBD2 as a possible D gene (6 bases). V was shortened by 3 bases and J by 3 bases, with 15 bases between the two germline ends. Germline V gives CDR1 LGHDT, CDR2 YNNKEL (reference sequence). The length of the CDR3 is 15 residues. CDR3 nucleotides: TGTGCCAGCAGCCATACAGGACTAACCAGCTACGAGCAGTACTTC. This codes for CASSHTGLTSYEQYF.

This clone has a handful of counts. The sample contains more than one DNA sequence encoding this CDR3. This chain uses TRBV6-5 with TRBJ1-2; no definite D call. Germline V gene sequence: CDR1 MNHEY, CDR2 SVGAGI. Trimming shortened V by 0 bases and J by 2 bases, and 10 bases separated the two germline ends. The CDR3 is 15 residues long. CDR3 DNA: TGTGCCAGCAGTTACTCGAAGGCGGAGAACTATGGCTACACCTTC. Its translation: CASSYSKAENYGYTF.

J is TRBJ2-5 and V is TRBV9, with TRBD2 identical over 8 bases. Per the germline V gene, CDR1 is SGDLS and CDR2 is YYNGEE. CDR3 length: 14 amino acids. Unmatched junction bases numbered 6, after V lost 2 bases and J lost 6 bases. CDR3 residues: CASSVDSGTQTQYF. In DNA form, the CDR3 reads TGTGCCAGCAGCGTTGATAGCGGGACACAGACCCAGTACTTC. The variable domain in full, completed from reference TRBV9 and TRBJ2-5, reads DSGVTQTPKHLITATGQRVTLRCSPRSGDLSVYWYQQSLDQGLQFLIQYYNGEERAKGNILERFSAQQFPDLHSELNLSSLELGDSALYFCASSVDSGTQTQYFGPGTRLLVL.

The V and J genes are TRBV18 and TRBJ1-2, with D possibly TRBD1 on 6 matching bases. Germline-derived CDR1 and CDR2 are KGHSH and LQKENI. The CDR3 contains 14 residues. Trimming shortened V by 3 bases and J by 7 bases, and 15 bases separated the two germline ends. The CDR3 reads CASSPGGADPGYTF. The CDR3 nucleotides read TGTGCCAGCTCACCGGGGGGGGCAGATCCTGGCTACACCTTC.

V gene TRBV7-9 combines with J gene TRBJ2-3, with TRBD2 matching over 9 bases. This CDR3 is built from 15 residues. Germline V gives CDR1 SEHNR, CDR2 FQNEAQ (reference sequence). V lost 3 bases and J lost 2; bases outside the gene matches: 3. The CDR3 nucleotides are TGTGCCAGCAGCTTCGGCGGGAGGGCCACAGATACGCAGTATTTT. Encoded protein: CASSFGGRATDTQYF.

V and J are TRBV10-2 and TRBJ2-1; D gene unclear. Trimming left V 6 bases short and J 6 bases short, with 6 bases between. The CDR3 has 11 residues. Germline CDR1 and CDR2: WSHSY and SAAADI. CDR3 region: CASSRPNEQFF. The CDR3 DNA follows: TGCGCCAGCAGCAGGCCCAATGAGCAGTTCTTC.

The gene calls are TRBV27 and TRBJ1-5, with 9 bases aligning to TRBD1. Trimming removed 5 bases from V and 4 bases from J; junction bases left unmatched: 6. CDR3 length equals 15 residues. The germline CDR1 and CDR2 sequences are MNHEY and SMNVEV (reference sequence). The CDR3 coding sequence is TGTGCCAGCAGTCCGCGGGACAGGGCAAATCAGCCCCAGCATTTT. This translates into CASSPRDRANQPQHF.

V is TRBV27 and J is TRBJ2-2, with 7 bases matching TRBD1. The ends lost 8 bases at V and 6 bases at J; junction bases unmatched: 12. This CDR3 has 15 amino acids. CDR1 and CDR2 (germline): MNHEY, SMNVEV (reference sequence). CDR3 protein: CASAVTGTWAGELFF. CDR3 DNA sequence: TGTGCCAGCGCAGTGACAGGGACCTGGGCCGGGGAGCTGTTTTTT.

V usage is TRBV25-1 and J usage is TRBJ2-7, with a tentative D call TRBD1 (5 bases). The V end lost 1 base, the J end lost 4 bases, and 8 bases lay between the germline ends. This CDR3 spans 13 amino acids. Germline V gene sequence: CDR1 MGHDK, CDR2 SYGVNS. Written as DNA, the CDR3 is TGTGCCAGCAGTGAATCAGGGCAGTACGAGCAGTACTTC. It translates to CASSESGQYEQYF.